This T cell receptor beta chain was recovered during a study of CD8 T cells in Susac syndrome (dated by TCRdb to the late 2010s). About the investigation overall: Of the Susac syndrome patients who were sequenced, fewer than ten were in clinical remission while 5 or 6 had clinically active disease. At blood withdrawal, Susac syndrome patients were either therapy-naive, taking corticosteroids (in some cases with IVIg as well), or taking IVIg alone. Repertoire sequencing was used to test whether CD8+ T cell activation and differentiation in Susac syndrome was antigen driven. Paper-wide results and their limitations: The number of individuals in the TCR sequencing and HLA analysis was acknowledged as relatively small. No clonal expansion was detected in the CD4+ T cell repertoire of Susac syndrome patients.

With regard to this clonotype: This receptor's antigen is unknown. Per-base quality was not reported, and no clone a single base away is much larger than it.

Peripheral blood CD8+ and CD4+ T cells from healthy donors, Susac syndrome patients and multiple sclerosis patients were profiled using high-throughput TCR beta sequencing. The Susac syndrome patients fulfilled recently defined diagnostic criteria for definite or probable disease. Bulk CD8+ and CD4+ T cells were purified by magnetic negative isolation, whereas CD8+ TEMRA cells were enriched by FACS. Blood was drawn into EDTA tubes, processed within 24 hours, and PBMCs were isolated by density gradient centrifugation. PBMCs intended for TCR sequencing were cryopreserved in liquid nitrogen and thawed later in a water bath at 37 degrees C. A purity of at least 90% was achieved for sorted or isolated CD4+, CD8+ and CD8+ TEMRA cells. The junction shows trimming of 0 bases on V and 3 bases on J, plus 9 bases between the germline ends. CDR1 and CDR2 were assigned from the germline V gene (reference sequence) as SGHNT and YYREEE. From the cysteine up to the phenylalanine, the CDR3 has a length of 14 residues. CDR3 DNA only is kept here, 42 bases in frame from base 1.

RNA was extracted using the RNeasy kit, and roughly 0.45 to 1 microgram was reverse transcribed with random hexamers. The immunoSEQ multiplex PCR assay, covering 54 Vbeta and 13 Jbeta segments, was used to amplify TCR beta CDR3 regions. Bias from PCR amplification was corrected by using a synthetic template baseline for primer optimization and for computational correction. As for the original processing: Reads were annotated to V, D and J genes per IMGT and analyzed with immunoSEQ Analyzer, keeping only productive sequences. To calculate clonality, Shannon entropy was normalized by log2 of the number of productive unique sequences and then subtracted from one. Public and private clones were assessed among the 100 most prevalent clones of each patient and control. Clones were defined as Susac-specific when absent from the healthy and MS cohorts, from approximately 970 published viral clones and from other ImmuneACCESS disease sequences. TCRdb reran the public reads through fastp at Q25 and MiXCR, keeping productive beta chains. Identical CDR3 protein sequences are pooled into one entry, listed with their most common genes and DNA. The V and J calls shown here were made by TCRdb, not taken from the authors' results. Recorded for this sample are around 190,000 distinct CDR3 sequences; 94% of them occurred a single time. The ten largest clonotypes hold more than 0.095% of the sample.

Sequencing was done on a sample of CD4+ T cells from PBMCs. This receptor was taken from a human donor with Susac syndrome. The rearrangement combines TRBV5-4 with TRBJ2-5; perhaps TRBD1 is the D gene, with 5 bases matching. The CDR3 here reads CASSLGQLKETQYF. The bases are TGTGCCAGCAGCTTGGGACAGTTGAAAGAGACCCAGTACTTC.